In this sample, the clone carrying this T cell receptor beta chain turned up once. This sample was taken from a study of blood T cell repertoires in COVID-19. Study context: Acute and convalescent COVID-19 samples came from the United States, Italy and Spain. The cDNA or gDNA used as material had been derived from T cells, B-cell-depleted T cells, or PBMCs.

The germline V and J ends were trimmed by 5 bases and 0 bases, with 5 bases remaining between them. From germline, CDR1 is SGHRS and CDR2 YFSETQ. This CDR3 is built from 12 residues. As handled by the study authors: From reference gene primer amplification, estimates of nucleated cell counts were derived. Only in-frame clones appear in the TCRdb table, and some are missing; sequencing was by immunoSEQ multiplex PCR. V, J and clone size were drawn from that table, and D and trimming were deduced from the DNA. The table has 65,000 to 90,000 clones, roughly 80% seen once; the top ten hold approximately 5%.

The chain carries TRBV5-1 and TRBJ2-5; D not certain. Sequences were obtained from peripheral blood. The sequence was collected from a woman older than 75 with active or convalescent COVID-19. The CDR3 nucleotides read TGCGCCAGCAGGGCAGACCAAGAGACCCAGTACTTC. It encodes CASRADQETQYF.